Listed here are 30 T cell receptor beta chains from one sample, sequenced in a study of cytomegalovirus exposure and HLA in healthy donors. The PCR made use of 60 Vbeta and 13 Jbeta primers. The data were produced by immunoSEQ multiplex PCR, yet TCRdb's version contains in-frame clones alone and is incomplete. The table lists roughly 100,000 clones, approximately 87% of them singletons. Material for sequencing was PBMCs. The origin of the receptors is a man aged 35 to 55 in good health and CMV-seronegative.

The CDR3 protein is CASSLAQSNTEAFF. The CDR3 DNA reads as TGCGCCAGCAGCTTGGCCCAATCCAACACTGAAGCTTTCTTT. V and J are TRBV5-1 and TRBJ1-1; D gene unclear. The CDR3 is 14 residues long. V was pared by 0 bases and J by 2 bases, with 8 bases between. Germline assignment: CDR1 SGHRS and CDR2 YFSETQ.

This clone has more than one count but fewer than ten. The chain recombines TRBV4-1 with TRBJ1-3, with D uncertain. The germline CDR1 and CDR2 sequences are MGHRA and YSYEKL. V shed 0 bases and J shed 4 bases, with 16 bases lying between them. This CDR3 contains 17 residues. The CDR3 nucleotides are TGCGCCAGCAGCCAAGATATTGTTAGGAGAGGGGGAAACACCATATATTTT. Protein product: CASSQDIVRRGGNTIYF.

V and J are TRBV6-6 and TRBJ2-5; 7 bases match TRBD1. The DNA matches TRBJ2-7 better at its end, which makes the J call doubtful. From germline, CDR1 is MNHNY and CDR2 SVGAGI (reference sequence). The CDR3 has 16 residues. The CDR3, as DNA: TGTGCCAGCAGCCCAAGGGCACAGGGGAACTCCTACGAGCAGTACTTC. Its protein is CASSPRAQGNSYEQYF.

The chain is built from TRBV5-6 and TRBJ1-3, with a tentative D call TRBD1 (6 bases). V shed 0 bases and J shed 2 bases, with 18 bases lying between them. The germline CDR1 and CDR2 sequences are SGHDT and YYEEEE. The CDR3 spans 18 residues. Here the CDR3 reads CASSLEGRGGIAGNTIYF. The CDR3 DNA reads as TGTGCCAGCAGCTTGGAGGGTCGCGGGGGCATCGCTGGAAACACCATATATTTT.

V usage is TRBV7-2 and J usage is TRBJ2-1, with TRBD2 matching over 11 bases. Germline loops: CDR1 SGHTA, CDR2 FQGNSA. The CDR3 extends over 14 amino acids. Trimming took 4 bases from V and 5 from J; bases not matched to a gene: 1. As DNA, the CDR3 is TGTGCCAGCAGCTATAGCGGGGGGGACAATGAGCAGTTCTTC. It codes for CASSYSGGDNEQFF.

This sequence joins TRBV5-8 and TRBJ2-2; 11 bases are a match to TRBD2. This CDR3 has 16 amino acids. J was trimmed by 7 bases and V by 7 bases; bases with no gene match: 12. From germline, CDR1 is SGHTS and CDR2 YDEGEE. CDR3 protein: CASCPTSGGVIGELFF. CDR3 nucleotides: TGTGCCAGCTGTCCCACTAGCGGGGGAGTTATCGGGGAGCTGTTTTTT.

The chain carries TRBV6-1 and TRBJ2-7; TRBD1 matches at 7 bases. The CDR3 is 15 residues long. The germline V gene has CDR1 MNHNS and CDR2 SASEGT. V was pared by 5 bases and J by 5 bases, with 12 bases of the junction left unmatched. The DNA of the CDR3 is TGTGCCAGCAGTAAACCAACACAGGGGCACGACGAGCAGTACTTC. This encodes CASSKPTQGHDEQYF.

This clone occurred once. The V gene is TRBV10-1, the J gene TRBJ2-5; perhaps TRBD1 as D (5 bases). The V gene lost 0 bases and the J gene lost 5 bases, with 13 bases spanning the gap. CDR1 and CDR2 (germline): WNHNN, SYGVQD (reference sequence). The CDR3 is 15 residues long. The CDR3 bases are TGCGCCAGCAGTGAGTCGTGGCAGGGAATGGAGACCCAGTACTTC. Translation gives CASSESWQGMETQYF.

The chain employs TRBV5-1 and TRBJ1-1; the match to TRBD1 covers 8 bases. CDR1 SGHRS and CDR2 YFSETQ come from the germline V gene. The V gene end was trimmed by 0 bases and the J gene end by 3 bases; junction bases not matched to a gene: 7. The CDR3 totals 16 residues. The CDR3 region has the DNA TGCGCCAGCAGCTTGGGTACAGGGGGATTGTACACTGAAGCTTTCTTT. It codes for CASSLGTGGLYTEAFF.

The chain links TRBV29-1 to TRBJ1-1; a weak D match, TRBD1 (5 bases). Trimming cost V 7 bases and J 1 base, with 7 bases left between them. Per the germline V gene, CDR1 is SQVTM and CDR2 is ANQGSEA. The CDR3 totals 11 residues. The CDR3 is CSAGQNTEAFF. CDR3 DNA sequence: TGCAGCGCAGGACAGAACACTGAAGCTTTCTTT.

This rearrangement joins TRBV18 to TRBJ2-5; D possibly corresponds to TRBD1 (6 bases). The J call may not be correct, given that the DNA end is closer to TRBJ2-7. CDR3 length: 16 amino acids. Germline loops: CDR1 KGHSH, CDR2 LQKENI. The CDR3 DNA sequence: TGTGCCAGCTCACGCCTTTTACAGGGAAATACCTACGAGCAGTACTTC. This sequence encodes CASSRLLQGNTYEQYF.

This clone was observed a handful of times. This chain uses TRBV5-1 with TRBJ1-1; weak D call: TRBD1 (6 bases). V was shortened by 3 bases and J by 4 bases, with 13 bases between the two germline ends. The CDR3 is 14 residues long. Germline CDR1 SGHRS, CDR2 YFSETQ. CDR3 bases: TGCGCCAGCAGCTCTGGTCAGGGGAGCACTGAAGCTTTCTTT. Protein: CASSSGQGSTEAFF.

This rearrangement joins TRBV5-1 to TRBJ2-3; TRBD1 agrees at 10 bases. The CDR3 covers 15 residues. Trimming cost V 3 bases and J 1 base; bases outside gene matches: 2. Germline V gene data show CDR1 as SGHRS and CDR2 as YFSETQ. The CDR3 sequence is CASSYGQGGTDTQYF. CDR3 DNA: TGCGCCAGCAGCTACGGACAGGGGGGCACAGATACGCAGTATTTT.

This clone was seen once. CDR3 DNA sequence: TGTGCCACCCGTAACGGTGACGAGCAGTACTTC. Translation gives CATRNGDEQYF. J is TRBJ2-7 and V is TRBV18; D unclear. The CDR3 runs 11 residues. Trimming left V 10 bases short and J 5 bases short, with 12 bases between. The germline V gene has CDR1 KGHSH and CDR2 LQKENI.

This clone has just a few counts. This chain joins TRBV7-3 and TRBJ2-1, with 11 bases aligning to TRBD2. Trimming took 3 bases from V and 5 from J; bases not matched to a gene: 3. Germline V gene lookup returns CDR1 SGHTA and CDR2 FQGTGA. This CDR3 contains 15 residues. The CDR3 sequence: CASSFLAGGDNEQFF. CDR3 DNA sequence: TGTGCCAGCAGCTTCCTAGCGGGGGGAGACAATGAGCAGTTCTTC. Drawing the rest from reference TRBV7-3 and TRBJ2-1, the complete variable domain is GAGVSQTPSNKVTEKGKYVELRCDPISGHTALYWYRQSLGQGPEFLIYFQGTGAADDSGLPNDRFFAVRPEGSVSTLKIQRTERGDSAVYLCASSFLAGGDNEQFFGPGTRLTVL.

V is TRBV5-6 and J is TRBJ2-1; 10 nucleotides line up with TRBD2. V gave up 2 bases and J gave up 2 bases; unmatched junction bases: 1. The CDR3 is made up of 15 amino acids. CDR1 SGHDT and CDR2 YYEEEE come from the germline V gene. The CDR3 here is CASSFGLAAYNEQFF. Here the CDR3 DNA reads TGTGCCAGCAGCTTTGGACTAGCGGCCTACAATGAGCAGTTCTTC.

V gene TRBV5-4 combines with J gene TRBJ2-2; 7 bases are shared with TRBD1. The CDR3 totals 16 residues. Germline V gives CDR1 SGHNT, CDR2 YYREEE (reference sequence). V trimming: 4 bases; J trimming: 0 bases; junction bases outside the gene matches: 6. The CDR3: CASSTRTGANTGELFF. DNA of the CDR3: TGTGCCAGCAGCACTCGGACAGGCGCGAACACCGGGGAGCTGTTTTTT.

The gene calls are TRBV4-1 and TRBJ2-7; maybe TRBD1 (5 bases). The CDR3 consists of 12 residues. Trimming stripped 5 bases from V and 6 bases from J, with 11 bases between. Germline CDR1 and CDR2: MGHRA and YSYEKL. DNA of the CDR3: TGCGCCAGCAGCTTCGGACATTCCGAGCAGTACTTC. This codes for CASSFGHSEQYF.

The CDR3 protein is CASSVASSGGAPEQYF. The CDR3 region has the DNA TGTGCCAGCAGCGTAGCTTCCAGCGGGGGGGCCCCCGAGCAGTACTTC. The chain has TRBV9 and TRBJ2-7; TRBD2 matches at 10 bases. Germline V gene sequence: CDR1 SGDLS, CDR2 YYNGEE. This CDR3 is 16 amino acids long. The V and J ends lost 0 bases and 6 bases, in that order; junction bases with no gene match: 9.

The J gene is TRBJ1-3, the V gene TRBV29-1; D unresolved. Per germline, CDR1 SQVTM and CDR2 ANQGSEA. The CDR3 totals 11 residues. Trimming left V 7 bases short and J 3 bases short, with 7 bases between. The CDR3 DNA sequence: TGCAGCGCACGGTATGGAAACACCATATATTTT. It is translated as CSARYGNTIYF.

V and J are TRBV9 and TRBJ1-2; possibly TRBD1 for D (5 bases). The CDR3 is 13 residues long. V was shortened by 5 bases and J by 3 bases, with 11 bases between the two germline ends. Germline values: CDR1 SGDLS, CDR2 YYNGEE. The chain's CDR3 is CASRSGWDYGYTF. DNA for the CDR3: TGTGCCAGCAGATCAGGGTGGGACTATGGCTACACCTTC. Filled out from reference TRBV9 and TRBJ1-2, the complete variable domain reads DSGVTQTPKHLITATGQRVTLRCSPRSGDLSVYWYQQSLDQGLQFLIQYYNGEERAKGNILERFSAQQFPDLHSELNLSSLELGDSALYFCASRSGWDYGYTFGSGTRLTVV.

The genes are TRBV6-1 and TRBJ1-6; maybe TRBD1 (6 bases). Germline values: CDR1 MNHNS, CDR2 SASEGT. The length of the CDR3 is 17 residues. The V end lost 2 bases, the J end lost 8 bases, and 19 bases lay between the germline ends. In nucleotides, the CDR3 is TGTGCCAGCAGTGAATGGGACACTTTAGGGGCACATTCACCCCTCCACTTT. Its translation: CASSEWDTLGAHSPLHF.

The chain has TRBV7-2 and TRBJ2-7, with 9 bases identical to TRBD2. V trimming: 5 bases; J trimming: 3 bases; junction bases outside the gene matches: 5. Germline V gives CDR1 SGHTA, CDR2 FQGNSA. CDR3 length: 14 amino acids. The CDR3 loop reads CASSRGGADYEQYF. CDR3 sequence (DNA): TGTGCCAGCAGCCGCGGGGGGGCCGACTACGAGCAGTACTTC.

V is TRBV11-2 and J is TRBJ2-7; D ambiguous. V lost 0 bases and J 0 bases, leaving 12 bases between the germline ends. CDR1 and CDR2 from the germline V gene are SGHAT and FQNNGV. The CDR3 runs 16 residues. Here the CDR3 DNA reads TGTGCCAGCAGCTTAGACACACCTCGACTCTCCTACGAGCAGTACTTC. This encodes CASSLDTPRLSYEQYF.

The chain has TRBV18 and TRBJ1-1; 7 positions agree with TRBD1. V was clipped by 4 bases and J by 8 bases; unmatched bases: 7. Per the germline V gene, CDR1 is KGHSH and CDR2 is LQKENI. This CDR3 region has 13 residues. CDR3 sequence reads: CASSRSGQPEAFF. The CDR3, as DNA: TGTGCCAGCTCACGGTCGGGACAGCCGGAAGCTTTCTTT.

The rearrangement uses TRBV6-1 and TRBJ2-3; 8 positions agree with TRBD2. The CDR3 is 15 residues long. V dropped 2 bases and J dropped 2; count of bases not matched to a gene: 3. Germline V gives CDR1 MNHNS, CDR2 SASEGT. The chain's CDR3 is CASSEMRGATDTQYF. The DNA of the CDR3 is TGTGCCAGCAGTGAAATGCGGGGGGCCACAGATACGCAGTATTTT.

The CDR3 region has the DNA TGCGCCAGCAGCTTAGGACAGTACTTTAATGAAAAACTGTTTTTT. This encodes CASSLGQYFNEKLFF. The V call is TRBV5-1, the J call TRBJ1-4, with TRBD1 as a possible D gene (6 bases). This CDR3 is built from 15 residues. V lost 2 bases and J lost 4, with 12 bases in between. The germline V gene encodes CDR1 SGHRS and CDR2 YFSETQ. Using reference TRBV5-1 and TRBJ1-4 for the parts outside the CDR3, the full variable domain is KAGVTQTPRYLIKTRGQQVTLSCSPISGHRSVSWYQQTPGQGLQFLFEYFSETQRNKGNFPGRFSGRQFSNSRSEMNVSTLELGDSALYLCASSLGQYFNEKLFFGSGTQLSVL.

The chain joins TRBV7-2 to TRBJ2-1, with 10 bases that match TRBD2. Germline CDR1 SGHTA, CDR2 FQGNSA. CDR3 length: 14 residues. V shed 6 bases and J 6 bases; nucleotides not matched to a gene: 5. The CDR3 DNA reads TGTGCCAGCAGTAAAGCGGGGGGGCCCAATGAGCAGTTCTTC. Translation gives CASSKAGGPNEQFF.

This clone was recorded only once. CDR3 coding DNA: TGCGCCAGCAGCCAAGAGGCGGTGCCGAACACCGGGGAGCTGTTTTTT. Translating gives CASSQEAVPNTGELFF. The chain has TRBV4-1 and TRBJ2-2; D call uncertain. Trimming pared 0 bases from V and 0 bases from J, leaving 8 bases between. The germline gives CDR1 MGHRA, CDR2 YSYEKL. This CDR3 has 16 amino acids.

V gene TRBV1 combines with J gene TRBJ1-2; the table's TRBD1 call for D was not verified on the DNA. TRBV1 is shown as a pseudogene. This CDR3 is built from 18 residues. CDR3 residues: CTSSQEDRTALANYGYTF. Written as DNA, the CDR3 is TGCACCAGCAGCCAAGAGGACCGGACAGCGCTAGCTAACTATGGCTACACCTTC.